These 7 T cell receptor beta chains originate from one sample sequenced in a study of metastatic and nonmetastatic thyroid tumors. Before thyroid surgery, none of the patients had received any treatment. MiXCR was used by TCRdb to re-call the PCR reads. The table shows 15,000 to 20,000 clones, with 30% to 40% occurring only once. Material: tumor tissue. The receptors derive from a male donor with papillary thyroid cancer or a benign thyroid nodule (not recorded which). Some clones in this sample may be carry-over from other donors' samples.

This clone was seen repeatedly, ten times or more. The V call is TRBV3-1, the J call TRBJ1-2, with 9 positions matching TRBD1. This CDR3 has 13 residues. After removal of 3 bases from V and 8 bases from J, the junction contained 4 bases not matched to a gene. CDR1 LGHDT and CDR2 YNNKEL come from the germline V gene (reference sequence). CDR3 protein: CASSQTGGKGYTF. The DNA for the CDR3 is TGTGCCAGCAGCCAGACAGGGGGTAAGGGCTACACCTTC.

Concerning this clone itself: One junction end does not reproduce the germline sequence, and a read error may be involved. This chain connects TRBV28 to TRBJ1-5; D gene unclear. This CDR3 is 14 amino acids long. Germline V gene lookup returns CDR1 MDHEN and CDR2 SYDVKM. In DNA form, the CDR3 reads TGTGCCAGCAAGAGGGCCCATAGCAATCAGCCCCACAATTTT. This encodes CASKRAHSNQPHNF.

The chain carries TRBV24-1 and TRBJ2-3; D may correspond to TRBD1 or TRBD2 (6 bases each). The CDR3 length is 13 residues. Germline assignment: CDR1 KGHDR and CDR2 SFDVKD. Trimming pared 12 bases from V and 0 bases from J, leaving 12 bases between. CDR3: CASVGGSTDTQYF. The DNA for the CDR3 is TGTGCCTCCGTGGGGGGCAGCACAGATACGCAGTATTTT.

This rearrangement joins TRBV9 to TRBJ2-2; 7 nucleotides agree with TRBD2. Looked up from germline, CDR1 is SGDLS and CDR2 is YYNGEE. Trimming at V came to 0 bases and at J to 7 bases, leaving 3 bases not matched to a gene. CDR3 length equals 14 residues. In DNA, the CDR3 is TGTGCCAGCAGCGTAGTTCCGGGAGGCGGGGAGCTGTTTTTT. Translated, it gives CASSVVPGGGELFF.

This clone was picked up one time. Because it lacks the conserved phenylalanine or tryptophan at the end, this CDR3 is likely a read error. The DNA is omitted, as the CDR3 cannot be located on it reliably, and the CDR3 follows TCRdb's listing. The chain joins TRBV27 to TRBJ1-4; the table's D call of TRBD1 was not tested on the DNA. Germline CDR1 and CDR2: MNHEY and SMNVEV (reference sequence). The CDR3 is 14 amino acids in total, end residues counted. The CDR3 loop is CASSLNPRGGKLYC.

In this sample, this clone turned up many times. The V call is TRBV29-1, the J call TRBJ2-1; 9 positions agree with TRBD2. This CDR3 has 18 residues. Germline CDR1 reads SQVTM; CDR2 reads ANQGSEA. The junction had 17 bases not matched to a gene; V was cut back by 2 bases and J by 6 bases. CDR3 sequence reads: CSVERLAGLRGTINEQFF. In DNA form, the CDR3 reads TGCAGCGTTGAAAGGCTAGCGGGGTTAAGAGGCACTATCAATGAGCAGTTCTTC.

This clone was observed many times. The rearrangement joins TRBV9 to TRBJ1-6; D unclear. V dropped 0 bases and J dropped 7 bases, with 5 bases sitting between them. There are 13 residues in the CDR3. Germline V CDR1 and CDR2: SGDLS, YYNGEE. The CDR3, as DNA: TGTGCCAGCAGCGTAGACGTCAATTCACCCCTCCACTTT. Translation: CASSVDVNSPLHF.